Shown below are 32 T cell receptor beta chains from a single sample sequenced in a study of T cells in Graves' hyperthyroidism and ophthalmopathy. The TCR beta CDR3 regions underwent amplification using RNA transcripts as the source. The HTBI set primed first-round TCR CDR3 RT-PCR. TCRdb re-called the multiplex PCR reads with MiXCR, one entry per CDR3 protein. This table holds about 590,000 distinct CDR3 sequences, 15% to 18% found once. The sequencing sample was made of blood. The receptor set was obtained from a woman between 25 and 40 years old with Graves' hyperthyroidism.

This clonotype has only a few counts. This chain links TRBV9 with TRBJ1-5, with D hard to call. This CDR3 is built from 12 residues. V gave up 3 bases and J gave up 5 bases, with 6 bases separating them. Germline loops: CDR1 SGDLS, CDR2 YYNGEE. CDR3 loop: CASSASYQPQHF. The DNA for the CDR3 is TGTGCCAGCAGCGCATCTTATCAGCCCCAGCATTTT. Supplemented by reference TRBV9 and TRBJ1-5, the full variable domain reads DSGVTQTPKHLITATGQRVTLRCSPRSGDLSVYWYQQSLDQGLQFLIQYYNGEERAKGNILERFSAQQFPDLHSELNLSSLELGDSALYFCASSASYQPQHFGDGTRLSIL.

This clonotype has ten or more counts. As DNA, the CDR3 is TGTGCCAGCAGTCCGTCGGGACAGGGAGACGAGCAGTACTTC. It codes for CASSPSGQGDEQYF. This sequence joins TRBV27 and TRBJ2-7; the match to TRBD1 covers 9 bases. V shed 5 bases and J 5 bases; nucleotides not matched to a gene: 7. Germline CDR1 MNHEY, CDR2 SMNVEV (reference sequence). The CDR3 is 14 residues long.

This clonotype was observed a few times. The chain joins TRBV6-1 to TRBJ2-1; a weak D match, TRBD1 (6 bases). Germline V lookup: CDR1 MNHNS, CDR2 SASEGT. There are 14 residues in the CDR3. Trimming took off 7 bases at V and 8 bases at J, with 18 bases between the two ends. The CDR3 DNA reads TGTGCCAGCAAGTCAGGGGCCCCGCTCGATGAGCAGTTCTTC. It translates to CASKSGAPLDEQFF.

CDR3 amino acids: CASSISMNYEQYF. The CDR3 DNA is TGTGCCAGTAGTATTAGCATGAACTACGAGCAGTACTTC. J is TRBJ2-7 and V is TRBV19; D is unclear. V shed 3 bases and J shed 3 bases, with 9 bases lying between them. CDR3 length: 13 residues. Looked up from germline, CDR1 is LNHDA and CDR2 is SQIVND (reference sequence).

In its sample, this clonotype was seen many times. The V and J genes are TRBV7-9 and TRBJ1-1; D gene ambiguous. This CDR3 comprises 16 residues. Looked up from germline, CDR1 is SEHNR and CDR2 is FQNEAQ (reference sequence). Trimming cost V 1 base and J 0 bases, with 12 bases left between them. CDR3 nucleotides: TGTGCCAGCAGCTTAGGAGGCAGGACCATGAACACTGAAGCTTTCTTT. It is translated as CASSLGGRTMNTEAFF. Supplemented by reference TRBV7-9 and TRBJ1-1, the full variable domain reads DTGVSQNPRHKITKRGQNVTFRCDPISEHNRLYWYRQTLGQGPEFLTYFQNEAQLEKSRLLSDRFSAERPKGSFSTLEIQRTEQGDSAMYLCASSLGGRTMNTEAFFGQGTRLTVV.

This chain links TRBV2 with TRBJ1-1, with no clear D. The CDR3 totals 15 residues. V was clipped by 7 bases and J by 3 bases, with 18 bases between them. Germline assignment: CDR1 SNHLY and CDR2 FYNNEI. The CDR3 here is CASTITPASDTEAFF. CDR3 DNA: TGTGCCAGCACTATAACTCCAGCCAGTGACACTGAAGCTTTCTTT.

This clonotype showed up just a few times. J is TRBJ2-3 and V is TRBV27; D gene unclear. V shed 8 bases and J shed 4 bases, with 7 bases lying between them. CDR1 and CDR2 from the germline V gene are MNHEY and SMNVEV (reference sequence). The CDR3 has 11 amino acids. CDR3 region: CASSAPDTQYF. The CDR3 coding sequence is TGTGCCAGCTCAGCCCCAGATACGCAGTATTTT.

There are many counts of this clonotype. This sequence joins TRBV19 and TRBJ2-1; the D is unclear. CDR1 LNHDA and CDR2 SQIVND come from the germline V gene (reference sequence). The ends were cut back, 5 bases at V and 5 bases at J, with 13 bases in the middle. This CDR3 contains 14 residues. As DNA, the CDR3 is TGTGCCAGTAGTCGGAGCCGGACCAACAATGAGCAGTTCTTC. Translated: CASSRSRTNNEQFF.

This clonotype was picked up a small number of times. The chain carries TRBV5-1 and TRBJ2-5, with 9 bases that match TRBD1. With V trimmed by 4 bases and J by 4 bases, 11 bases remained unmatched. The CDR3 is made up of 16 amino acids. From germline, CDR1 is SGHRS and CDR2 YFSETQ. The CDR3 DNA reads TGCGCCAGCAGCCTCCTCGGGACAGGGTTCCGAGAGACCCAGTACTTC. It is translated as CASSLLGTGFRETQYF.

The chain recombines TRBV19 with TRBJ1-5; 11 bases are shared with TRBD1. The V gene's germline CDR1 is LNHDA and CDR2 SQIVND (reference sequence). The CDR3 has 14 amino acids. V shed 8 bases and J 6 bases; nucleotides not matched to a gene: 6. CDR3 amino acids: CASAGTGGGQPQHF. The CDR3 region has the DNA TGTGCCAGTGCCGGGACAGGGGGTGGTCAGCCCCAGCATTTT.

This clonotype was counted only a few times. The rearrangement uses TRBV27 and TRBJ2-3, with D unresolved. V was trimmed by 2 bases and J by 6 bases, leaving 18 bases between them. Looked up from germline, CDR1 is MNHEY and CDR2 is SMNVEV (reference sequence). The CDR3 is 16 residues long. CDR3 sequence reads: CASSLSRAPNIDTQYF. CDR3 nucleotides: TGTGCCAGCAGTTTAAGCCGGGCTCCAAACATCGATACGCAGTATTTT.

In its sample, this clonotype was seen many times. The gene calls are TRBV6-1 and TRBJ2-3, with a tentative D call TRBD1 (5 bases). Trimming cost V 5 bases and J 2 bases, with 11 bases left between them. The CDR3 loop spans 14 amino acids. CDR1 MNHNS and CDR2 SASEGT come from the germline V gene. The CDR3 is CASSLTGPTDTQYF. DNA for the CDR3: TGTGCCAGCAGTCTCACAGGACCCACAGATACGCAGTATTTT.

This chain connects TRBV6-1 to TRBJ2-7; 7 bases line up with TRBD2. The V gene's germline CDR1 is MNHNS and CDR2 SASEGT. V lost 5 bases and J lost 0; bases outside the gene matches: 10. The CDR3 consists of 16 residues. The CDR3 is CASSWRLAVSSYEQYF. The CDR3 coding sequence is TGTGCCAGCAGTTGGAGACTAGCCGTTAGCTCCTACGAGCAGTACTTC.

To note about this clonotype: The junction departs from germline at one end; a sequencing error may be responsible. The chain joins TRBV7-9 to TRBJ2-1; no clear D. The CDR3 contains 11 residues. Germline loops: CDR1 SEHNR, CDR2 FQNEAQ (reference sequence). CDR3 loop: CASSFGIGVIF. The CDR3 DNA follows: TGTGCCAGCAGCTTCGGTATAGGTGTGATCTTC.

This clonotype was counted only a few times. The chain is built from TRBV30 and TRBJ2-6; a possible D gene is TRBD1 (5 bases). Trimming cost V 8 bases and J 1 base, with 9 bases left between them. This CDR3 contains 13 residues. Germline assignment: CDR1 GTSNPN and CDR2 SVGIG (reference sequence). In nucleotides, the CDR3 is TGTGCCGGGCAGGGTTCTGGGGCCAACGTCCTGACTTTC. Its translation is CAGQGSGANVLTF.

V usage is TRBV18 and J usage is TRBJ2-3; unclear D gene. Germline V CDR1 and CDR2: KGHSH, LQKENI. Trimming stripped 2 bases from V and 0 bases from J, with 6 bases between. The length of the CDR3 is 14 residues. This CDR3 is CASSPEASTDTQYF. Written as DNA, the CDR3 is TGTGCCAGCTCACCAGAGGCCAGCACAGATACGCAGTATTTT.

For the CDR3, the DNA is TGTGCCAGCAGCCAGCCCAATCAGCCCCAGCATTTT. Amino acids: CASSQPNQPQHF. V is TRBV7-2 and J is TRBJ1-5; D is uncertain. This CDR3 is 12 amino acids long. V was pared by 5 bases and J by 3 bases, with 5 bases between. Germline CDR1 and CDR2: SGHTA and FQGNSA.

This chain connects TRBV9 to TRBJ2-1; D may be TRBD2 (6 bases). V was pared by 1 base and J by 8 bases, with 16 bases between. This CDR3 contains 15 residues. CDR1 and CDR2 from the germline V gene are SGDLS and YYNGEE. Written as DNA, the CDR3 is TGTGCCAGCAGCGTACCCGTGGAGGGCAGTGATGAGCAGTTCTTC. Translated: CASSVPVEGSDEQFF.

This clonotype has just a few counts. A read error may explain this, as a much larger clone is one base away. CDR3 DNA sequence: TGCGCCAGCAGCTTGGAGACAGGGAGCTCCTACGAGCAGTACTTC. Translation gives CASSLETGSSYEQYF. The rearrangement joins TRBV5-1 to TRBJ2-7; 7 bases line up with TRBD1. V gave up 0 bases and J gave up 0 bases; unmatched junction bases: 3. Germline-derived CDR1 and CDR2 are SGHRS and YFSETQ. This CDR3 region has 15 residues.

This clonotype was seen at least ten times. V and J are TRBV5-5 and TRBJ1-5; 7 bases line up with TRBD1. The CDR3 is made up of 16 amino acids. The J segment lost 0 bases and the V segment lost 3 bases, leaving 6 bases of the junction unmatched. Per germline, CDR1 SGHKS and CDR2 YYEKEE (reference sequence). DNA of the CDR3: TGTGCCAGCAGCTGGGACAGTCGAAGTAGCAATCAGCCCCAGCATTTT. Protein sequence: CASSWDSRSSNQPQHF.

The chain couples TRBV9 to TRBJ2-5, with D possibly matching TRBD1 (6 bases). In germline, CDR1 is SGDLS, CDR2 YYNGEE. V gave up 0 bases and J gave up 13 bases, with 13 bases separating them. This CDR3 has 12 residues. CDR3 DNA sequence: TGTGCCAGCAGCGTAGGAGCAGGGGATCTGTACTTC. Translating gives CASSVGAGDLYF.

This clonotype has ten or more counts. CDR3: CASSAQGYDTEAFF. The CDR3, as DNA: TGTGCCAGCTCAGCACAGGGATATGACACTGAAGCTTTCTTT. The rearrangement uses TRBV18 and TRBJ1-1, with D perhaps TRBD1 (6 bases). The germline V and J ends were trimmed by 5 bases and 3 bases, with 13 bases remaining between them. The CDR3 totals 14 residues. CDR1 and CDR2 (germline): KGHSH, LQKENI.

This clonotype was counted at least ten times. The V gene is TRBV30, the J gene TRBJ2-1, with TRBD2 as a possible D gene (6 bases). Trimming cost V 3 bases and J 5 bases, with 14 bases left between them. This CDR3 has 14 amino acids. Germline CDR1 is GTSNPN and CDR2 is SVGIG (reference sequence). CDR3 sequence reads: CAWRWRGFDNEQFF. The CDR3 region has the DNA TGTGCCTGGAGATGGCGGGGTTTCGACAATGAGCAGTTCTTC.

The V call is TRBV30, the J call TRBJ2-4; a possible D gene is TRBD1 (5 bases). Germline CDR1 GTSNPN, CDR2 SVGIG (reference sequence). Trimming took 1 base from V and 11 from J, leaving 15 bases between them. The CDR3 loop spans 13 amino acids. The CDR3 sequence is CAWSGGIKQVQYF. Written as DNA, the CDR3 is TGTGCCTGGAGTGGTGGTATAAAACAGGTTCAGTACTTC.

This clonotype was counted many times. The rearrangement joins TRBV7-9 to TRBJ1-1; weak D call: TRBD1 (6 bases). Trimming removed 5 bases from V and 11 bases from J, with 15 bases in between. Germline V lookup: CDR1 SEHNR, CDR2 FQNEAQ (reference sequence). CDR3 length equals 12 residues. DNA of the CDR3: TGTGCCAGCAGCATAAATAGGGGGATGGCTTTCTTT. It specifies CASSINRGMAFF.

This clonotype appeared many times. V usage is TRBV7-2 and J usage is TRBJ2-5, with 9 nucleotides matching TRBD2. Germline lookup yields CDR1 SGHTA and CDR2 FQGNSA. The CDR3 has 17 amino acids. J was trimmed by 5 bases and V by 1 base; bases with no gene match: 11. The CDR3, as DNA: TGTGCCAGCAGCTTAGGATTTCAGCGGGAGGCTGGGGAGACCCAGTACTTC. Translation gives CASSLGFQREAGETQYF.

This clonotype was observed a handful of times. The chain links TRBV24-1 to TRBJ2-2, with a tentative D call TRBD2 (5 bases). The CDR3 is 16 residues long. Per germline, CDR1 KGHDR and CDR2 SFDVKD. V lost 5 bases to trimming and J lost 5 bases, with 17 bases between them. The CDR3 sequence: CATSGRDPTGTGELFF. Here the CDR3 DNA reads TGTGCCACCAGTGGTAGGGATCCGACGGGGACCGGGGAGCTGTTTTTT.

This clonotype was counted many times. This sequence joins TRBV11-2 and TRBJ2-3; 9 nucleotides agree with TRBD2. J lost 5 bases, V lost 5 bases, and 14 bases had no gene match. The CDR3 has 17 amino acids. Germline lookup yields CDR1 SGHAT and CDR2 FQNNGV. The CDR3 loop is CASSDISRGLAGDTQYF. The CDR3 DNA reads as TGTGCCAGCAGCGACATTAGTCGGGGACTAGCCGGAGATACGCAGTATTTT.

This chain uses TRBV19 with TRBJ2-1; maybe TRBD1 (6 bases). The V gene lost 8 bases and the J gene lost 4 bases, with 18 bases spanning the gap. The CDR3 has 15 residues. Germline CDR1 LNHDA, CDR2 SQIVND (reference sequence). The DNA for the CDR3 is TGTGCCAGTGCCCAGGGGACAACCTTATACAATGAGCAGTTCTTC. Encoded protein: CASAQGTTLYNEQFF.

The chain carries TRBV25-1 and TRBJ1-3; the D is unclear. Germline CDR1 reads MGHDK; CDR2 reads SYGVNS. This CDR3 is 14 amino acids long. Trimming cost V 7 bases and J 2 bases, with 12 bases left between them. The chain's CDR3 is CASTPHGAGNTIYF. Written as DNA, the CDR3 is TGTGCCAGCACCCCCCACGGGGCTGGAAACACCATATATTTT.

This clonotype was seen repeatedly, ten times or more. J is TRBJ2-7 and V is TRBV6-1; perhaps D is TRBD1 or TRBD2 (5 bases each). Germline V gene data show CDR1 as MNHNS and CDR2 as SASEGT. Deletions cut 6 bases from V and 6 bases from J, with 12 bases between. The CDR3 spans 12 residues. CDR3 loop: CASRGVWVEQYF. In DNA form, the CDR3 reads TGTGCCAGCAGGGGGGTTTGGGTCGAGCAGTACTTC.

This clonotype was recorded at least ten times. The DNA for the CDR3 is TGTGCCAGCAGCTCACTAGCGGGACTTTCCGGGGAGCTGTTTTTT. This sequence encodes CASSSLAGLSGELFF. The V and J genes are TRBV7-9 and TRBJ2-2; 10 bases are a match to TRBD2. J lost 6 bases, V lost 4 bases, and 5 bases had no gene match. This CDR3 has 15 amino acids. From germline, CDR1 is SEHNR and CDR2 FQNEAQ (reference sequence).